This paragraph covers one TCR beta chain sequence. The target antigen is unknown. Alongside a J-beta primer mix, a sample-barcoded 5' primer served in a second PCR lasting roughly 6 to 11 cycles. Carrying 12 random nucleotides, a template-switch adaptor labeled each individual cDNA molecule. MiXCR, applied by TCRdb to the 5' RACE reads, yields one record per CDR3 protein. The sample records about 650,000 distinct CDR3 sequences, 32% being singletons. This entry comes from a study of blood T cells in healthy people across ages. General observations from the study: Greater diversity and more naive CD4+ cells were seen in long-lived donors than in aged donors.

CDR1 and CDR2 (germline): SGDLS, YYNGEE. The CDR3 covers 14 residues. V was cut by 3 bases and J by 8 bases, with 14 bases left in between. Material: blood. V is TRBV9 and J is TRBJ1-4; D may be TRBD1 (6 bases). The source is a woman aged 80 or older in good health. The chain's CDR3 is CASSAGDKKEKLFF. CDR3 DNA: TGTGCCAGCAGCGCCGGGGACAAAAAAGAAAAACTGTTTTTT. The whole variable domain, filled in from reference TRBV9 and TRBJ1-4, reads DSGVTQTPKHLITATGQRVTLRCSPRSGDLSVYWYQQSLDQGLQFLIQYYNGEERAKGNILERFSAQQFPDLHSELNLSSLELGDSALYFCASSAGDKKEKLFFGSGTQLSVL.